These 27 T cell receptor beta chains were sequenced from one sample in a study of shared clonotypes between healthy human individuals. TCRdb's table, derived via immunoSEQ multiplex PCR, lists solely in-frame clones and lacks some. This sample has nearly 600,000 clones; roughly 95% occur once, and the top ten carry approximately 0.1%. The naive CD8 fraction comprised CD45RO-negative cells positively selected for CCR7 and excluded terminally differentiated effector memory CD45RA+ cells. The sequencing sample was made of naive CD8+ T cells sorted from blood. The receptors were sampled from a woman aged 30 to 39 in good health.

This chain links TRBV30 with TRBJ2-1, with D perhaps TRBD1 or TRBD2 (5 bases each). Trimming pared 2 bases from V and 8 bases from J, leaving 22 bases between. CDR3 size: 16 residues. The germline V gene encodes CDR1 GTSNPN and CDR2 SVGIG (reference sequence). The CDR3 sequence is CAWSRGLGPLGDEQFF. The DNA for the CDR3 is TGTGCCTGGAGTAGGGGTCTGGGACCACTAGGGGATGAGCAGTTCTTC.

The CDR3 loop is CASSLVAPGTGELFF. In DNA, the CDR3 is TGTGCCAGCAGTTTGGTAGCCCCGGGCACCGGGGAGCTGTTTTTT. V gene TRBV28 combines with J gene TRBJ2-2; D is unclear. V was cut by 3 bases and J by 4 bases, with 12 bases left in between. Germline-derived CDR1 and CDR2 are MDHEN and SYDVKM. This CDR3 comprises 15 residues.

This sequence joins TRBV27 and TRBJ2-1, with unresolved D. V was pared by 4 bases and J by 4 bases, with 17 bases between. CDR3 length equals 16 residues. Germline CDR1 MNHEY, CDR2 SMNVEV (reference sequence). CDR3 sequence reads: CASSSIPRSFYNEQFF. The CDR3 DNA sequence: TGTGCCAGCAGTTCCATTCCGCGGAGTTTTTACAATGAGCAGTTCTTC.

The chain combines TRBV5-8 with TRBJ1-2; possible D gene TRBD1, 6 bases. The V and J ends lost 4 bases and 5 bases respectively, with 12 bases between them. CDR1 is SGHTS and CDR2 is YDEGEE in the germline V gene. The CDR3 has 13 amino acids. The DNA of the CDR3 is TGTGCCAGCAGCCCACAGGGTTCTTATGGCTACACCTTC. Translating it yields CASSPQGSYGYTF.

The chain recombines TRBV28 with TRBJ1-4; no definite D call. The CDR3 spans 14 residues. Germline loops: CDR1 MDHEN, CDR2 SYDVKM. The germline V and J ends were trimmed by 2 bases and 2 bases, with 6 bases remaining between them. CDR3 nucleotide sequence: TGTGCCAGCAGTTTAGACAAGACTAATGAAAAACTGTTTTTT. Translating it yields CASSLDKTNEKLFF. Variable domain in full (rest from reference TRBV28 and TRBJ1-4): DVKVTQSSRYLVKRTGEKVFLECVQDMDHENMFWYRQDPGLGLRLIYFSYDVKMKEKGDIPEGYSVSREKKERFSLILESASTNQTSMYLCASSLDKTNEKLFFGSGTQLSVL.

The chain is built from TRBV5-1 and TRBJ2-7, with TRBD1 matching 8 bases. CDR1 is SGHRS, CDR2 YFSETQ, per germline. The CDR3 runs to 17 residues. Unmatched junction bases numbered 15, after V lost 2 bases and J lost 5 bases. The CDR3 nucleotides are TGCGCCAGCAGCTTTTTTGGACAGGGAGAGCAGGGGGACGAGCAGTACTTC. It encodes CASSFFGQGEQGDEQYF. The full variable domain, its missing parts supplied by reference TRBV5-1 and TRBJ2-7, is KAGVTQTPRYLIKTRGQQVTLSCSPISGHRSVSWYQQTPGQGLQFLFEYFSETQRNKGNFPGRFSGRQFSNSRSEMNVSTLELGDSALYLCASSFFGQGEQGDEQYFGPGTRLTVT.

V usage is TRBV11-2 and J usage is TRBJ2-1; 7 positions match TRBD2. J gave up 8 bases and V 5 bases, and 9 bases lay outside the gene matches. The CDR3 runs 14 residues. Germline loops: CDR1 SGHAT, CDR2 FQNNGV. The CDR3 nucleotides are TGTGCCAGCAGCGACAAAGCTAGCGGCTATGAGCAGTTCTTC. As protein: CASSDKASGYEQFF. Full variable domain (outside the CDR3, taken from reference TRBV11-2 and TRBJ2-1): EAGVAQSPRYKIIEKRQSVAFWCNPISGHATLYWYQQILGQGPKLLIQFQNNGVVDDSQLPKDRFSAERLKGVDSTLKIQPAKLEDSAVYLCASSDKASGYEQFFGPGTRLTVL.

This chain connects TRBV6-5 to TRBJ2-3; TRBD2 is a possible D gene (5 bases). Germline V gene data show CDR1 as MNHEY and CDR2 as SVGAGI. With 0 bases removed from V and 4 bases from J, the gap between germline ends came to 8 bases. The CDR3 spans 14 residues. The CDR3 DNA is TGTGCCAGCAGTTACTCATTAGCGCCAGATACGCAGTATTTT. This translates into CASSYSLAPDTQYF.

J is TRBJ1-5 and V is TRBV5-4, with D possibly matching TRBD1 (6 bases). CDR1 is SGHNT and CDR2 is YYREEE in the germline V gene (reference sequence). Between the trimmed V and J ends, which lost 0 bases and 6 bases, there was a span of 10 bases. CDR3 size: 14 residues. The CDR3 DNA is TGTGCCAGCAGCTTGGCGCAGGGGAGTCAGCCCCAGCATTTT. Translation: CASSLAQGSQPQHF.

The rearrangement joins TRBV2 to TRBJ2-7, with D perhaps TRBD2 (6 bases). Germline assignment: CDR1 SNHLY and CDR2 FYNNEI. CDR3 length: 16 residues. V lost 3 bases and J 3 bases, leaving 18 bases between the germline ends. CDR3 coding DNA: TGTGCCAGCAGTGATATTGGGCCTAGCGCCGACTACGAGCAGTACTTC. This encodes CASSDIGPSADYEQYF. Combining the CDR3 with reference TRBV2 and TRBJ2-7 gives the whole variable domain EPEVTQTPSHQVTQMGQEVILRCVPISNHLYFYWYRQILGQKVEFLVSFYNNEISEKSEIFDDQFSVERPDGSNFTLKIRSTKLEDSAMYFCASSDIGPSADYEQYFGPGTRLTVT.

CDR3 DNA: TGTGCCTGGAGTGTACAGGGGACTAGATTCTTCTTC. It specifies CAWSVQGTRFFF. This rearrangement joins TRBV30 to TRBJ2-1; D perhaps matches TRBD2 (8 bases). Germline values: CDR1 GTSNPN, CDR2 SVGIG (reference sequence). The CDR3 runs to 12 residues. Trimming shortened V by 0 bases and J by 16 bases, and 16 bases separated the two germline ends.

The chain uses TRBV7-9 and TRBJ1-1; D is unresolved. The CDR3 length is 13 residues. CDR1 is SEHNR, CDR2 FQNEAQ, per germline (reference sequence). V shed 4 bases and J shed 2 bases, with 8 bases lying between them. CDR3 region: CASSSGSNTEAFF. CDR3 bases: TGTGCCAGCAGCTCAGGTTCCAACACTGAAGCTTTCTTT.

This CDR3 reads CASSAREGSNTGELFF. The CDR3 DNA follows: TGTGCCAGCAGCGCCCGGGAGGGTTCGAACACCGGGGAGCTGTTTTTT. This chain connects TRBV9 to TRBJ2-2, with 8 bases lining up with TRBD2. The CDR3 runs 16 residues. Trimming at V came to 3 bases and at J to 0 bases, leaving 4 bases not matched to a gene. CDR1 is SGDLS, CDR2 YYNGEE, per germline.

This clone occurred once. The chain employs TRBV6-5 and TRBJ2-1; 10 nucleotides align to TRBD2. The CDR3 is 15 residues long. V lost 6 bases, J lost 2 bases, and 4 bases stayed unmatched. Germline CDR1 reads MNHEY; CDR2 reads SVGAGI. The CDR3 reads CASSFSGRTYNEQFF. CDR3 bases: TGTGCCAGCAGCTTTAGCGGGAGGACCTACAATGAGCAGTTCTTC.

The chain links TRBV27 to TRBJ2-7, with D tentatively TRBD2 (5 bases). Trimming left V 3 bases short and J 2 bases short, with 14 bases between. The CDR3 spans 15 residues. CDR1 is MNHEY and CDR2 is SMNVEV in the germline V gene (reference sequence). CDR3 sequence: CASSFSGKAPYEQYF. In DNA, the CDR3 is TGTGCCAGCAGTTTTTCCGGGAAAGCCCCCTACGAGCAGTACTTC.

This chain links TRBV19 with TRBJ1-1; D gene uncertain. The V gene lost 7 bases and the J gene lost 3 bases, with 12 bases spanning the gap. This CDR3 spans 13 amino acids. Per germline, CDR1 LNHDA and CDR2 SQIVND (reference sequence). The CDR3 DNA reads TGTGCCAGTATCATCGCTGGGGACACTGAAGCTTTCTTT. This sequence encodes CASIIAGDTEAFF.

The genes are TRBV10-2 and TRBJ2-7; the D gene is possibly TRBD2 (6 bases). The CDR3 sequence is 17 residues long. CDR1 and CDR2 (germline): WSHSY, SAAADI. V lost 0 bases and J lost 3, with 18 bases in between. The CDR3 is CASSESSKDYPVYEQYF. The CDR3 nucleotides are TGCGCCAGCAGTGAGTCGAGCAAGGACTACCCAGTCTACGAGCAGTACTTC.

This clone came up a few times. The chain carries TRBV29-1 and TRBJ1-1, with D perhaps TRBD1 (5 bases). V lost 1 base and J 1 base, leaving 7 bases between the germline ends. CDR1 and CDR2 from the germline V gene are SQVTM and ANQGSEA. The CDR3 loop spans 13 amino acids. This chain's CDR3 is CSVEGQTNTEAFF. CDR3 nucleotide sequence: TGCAGCGTTGAAGGACAGACGAACACTGAAGCTTTCTTT.

The rearrangement joins TRBV30 to TRBJ1-2; D uncertain. Germline CDR1 GTSNPN, CDR2 SVGIG (reference sequence). This CDR3 contains 12 residues. The V end lost 5 bases, the J end lost 5 bases, and 12 bases lay between the germline ends. The CDR3 spells CAWGPVDYGYTF. The DNA of the CDR3 is TGTGCCTGGGGACCGGTCGATTATGGCTACACCTTC.

The rearrangement joins TRBV5-6 to TRBJ2-2, with D perhaps matching TRBD1 (6 bases). V dropped 0 bases and J dropped 5 bases, with 8 bases sitting between them. This CDR3 has 14 amino acids. Germline assignment: CDR1 SGHDT and CDR2 YYEEEE. The DNA of the CDR3 is TGTGCCAGCAGCTTGGCCACAGGGACCGGGGAGCTGTTTTTT. It codes for CASSLATGTGELFF.

The chain joins TRBV28 to TRBJ1-5; D gene ambiguous. Germline V gene lookup returns CDR1 MDHEN and CDR2 SYDVKM. Trimming stripped 7 bases from V and 1 base from J, with 11 bases between. This CDR3 region has 14 residues. The CDR3 sequence is CASTREGSNQPQHF. CDR3 DNA sequence: TGTGCCAGCACCCGGGAAGGGAGCAATCAGCCCCAGCATTTT.

V and J are TRBV7-9 and TRBJ1-1; tentative D call: TRBD1 (5 bases). CDR1 and CDR2 from the germline V gene are SEHNR and FQNEAQ (reference sequence). CDR3 length: 16 amino acids. Trimming stripped 2 bases from V and 0 bases from J, with 13 bases between. The chain's CDR3 is CASSLSRWGVNTEAFF. The DNA for the CDR3 is TGTGCCAGCAGCTTATCTCGGTGGGGGGTGAACACTGAAGCTTTCTTT.

The chain carries TRBV29-1 and TRBJ2-7; 8 nucleotides agree with TRBD1. V was clipped by 4 bases and J by 2 bases; unmatched bases: 10. This CDR3 region has 15 residues. The germline CDR1 and CDR2 sequences are SQVTM and ANQGSEA. CDR3 in amino acids: CSVGPIPGQAYEQYF. The CDR3 DNA reads as TGCAGCGTTGGCCCTATCCCGGGACAGGCCTACGAGCAGTACTTC.

The chain is built from TRBV5-1 and TRBJ2-7, with 9 bases identical to TRBD2. Looked up from germline, CDR1 is SGHRS and CDR2 is YFSETQ. The CDR3 is made up of 13 amino acids. V shed 3 bases and J 4 bases; nucleotides not matched to a gene: 2. The CDR3 is CASSWTSEYEQYF. The CDR3 region has the DNA TGCGCCAGCAGCTGGACTAGCGAGTACGAGCAGTACTTC.

This chain connects TRBV29-1 to TRBJ2-5; either TRBD1 or TRBD2 may fit D (5 bases each). Germline CDR1 SQVTM, CDR2 ANQGSEA. V was cut by 6 bases and J by 5 bases, with 19 bases left in between. The CDR3 consists of 14 residues. DNA of the CDR3: TGCAGCGTCGACCAGGAGTGGTGGGGGGAGACCCAGTACTTC. Amino acids: CSVDQEWWGETQYF.

The chain uses TRBV5-6 and TRBJ2-7, with D perhaps TRBD1 or TRBD2 (5 bases each). This CDR3 is built from 14 residues. Trimming left V 9 bases short and J 1 base short, with 17 bases between. Germline V gene data show CDR1 as SGHDT and CDR2 as YYEEEE. This CDR3 is CATRLGARSYEQYF. CDR3 in DNA: TGTGCCACCCGCCTCGGGGCGAGATCCTACGAGCAGTACTTC.

The rearrangement links TRBV4-2 to TRBJ1-1; 9 positions agree with TRBD1. The trim removed 3 bases at V and 1 base at J, leaving 9 bases unmatched. From germline, CDR1 is LGHNA and CDR2 YNFKEQ. There are 17 residues in the CDR3. CDR3 in amino acids: CASSHLNRDRENTEAFF. The CDR3 bases are TGTGCCAGCAGCCACCTAAACCGGGACAGGGAGAACACTGAAGCTTTCTTT.